Presented here are 13 T cell receptor beta chains from one specimen sequenced in a study of identical twins. In TCRdb, the 5' RACE reads were re-called with MiXCR into one record per CDR3 protein. The sample yields some 1,700,000 distinct CDR3 sequences, around 33% seen once. The sample was cord blood. The receptors stem from a newborn girl in good health.

The rearrangement joins TRBV19 to TRBJ1-2; D is possibly TRBD1 (6 bases). Trimming removed 6 bases from V and 2 bases from J, with 16 bases in between. The germline CDR1 and CDR2 sequences are LNHDA and SQIVND (reference sequence). The CDR3 length is 15 residues. This chain's CDR3 is CASSLSGTTNYGYTF. The CDR3 DNA reads TGTGCCAGTAGCCTCTCCGGGACAACAAACTATGGCTACACCTTC.

The genes are TRBV30 and TRBJ1-1; the D is unclear. Germline V gene sequence: CDR1 GTSNPN, CDR2 SVGIG (reference sequence). Deletions cut 0 bases from V and 1 base from J, with 6 bases between. The CDR3 runs 13 residues. The CDR3 DNA is TGTGCCTGGAGTGTTTGGAGGAACACTGAAGCTTTCTTT. Its translation is CAWSVWRNTEAFF.

Here the CDR3 DNA reads TGTGCCAGCAGGGCTGACAGGGGAATGGAAAAACTGTTTTTT. Its protein is CASRADRGMEKLFF. J is TRBJ1-4 and V is TRBV6-1, with 8 positions matching TRBD1. Germline loops: CDR1 MNHNS, CDR2 SASEGT. This CDR3 has 14 amino acids. The ends lost 6 bases at V and 8 bases at J; junction bases unmatched: 8.

This clonotype has only a few counts. The rearrangement joins TRBV12-3 or TRBV12-4 to TRBJ1-6; D not resolved. The CDR3 covers 13 residues. Deletions cut 4 bases from V and 3 bases from J, with 4 bases between. The CDR3 here is CASSYNYNSPLHF. The CDR3 nucleotides are TGTGCCAGCAGTTACAACTATAATTCACCCCTCCACTTT.

The genes are TRBV20-1 and TRBJ2-1; D uncertain. This CDR3 spans 12 amino acids. V was pared by 2 bases and J by 6 bases, with 8 bases between. Per germline, CDR1 DFQATT and CDR2 SNEGSKA (reference sequence). CDR3 amino acids: CSARLTFNEQFF. For the CDR3, the DNA is TGCAGTGCTAGACTGACTTTCAATGAGCAGTTCTTC.

V and J are TRBV3-1 and TRBJ2-5; D not certain. CDR1 and CDR2 from the germline V gene are LGHDT and YNNKEL (reference sequence). The germline V and J ends were trimmed by 0 bases and 2 bases, with 4 bases remaining between them. This CDR3 is built from 13 residues. The CDR3 region is CASSQEAQETQYF. CDR3 DNA: TGTGCCAGCAGCCAAGAAGCTCAAGAGACCCAGTACTTC.

This clonotype was detected only a few times. The chain combines TRBV10-3 with TRBJ1-1; D gene ambiguous. Trimming took off 4 bases at V and 1 base at J, with 10 bases between the two ends. The CDR3 is 14 residues long. The germline gives CDR1 ENHRY, CDR2 SYGVKD. In DNA form, the CDR3 reads TGTGCCATCAGTGTAAAACGGACGAACACTGAAGCTTTCTTT. Amino acid sequence: CAISVKRTNTEAFF.

The V call is TRBV6-1, the J call TRBJ1-1, with TRBD1 as a possible D gene (5 bases). The CDR3 loop spans 12 amino acids. Germline V gene sequence: CDR1 MNHNS, CDR2 SASEGT. Trimming took 4 bases from V and 8 from J, leaving 11 bases between them. Here the CDR3 reads CASSAGAGEAFF. CDR3 DNA: TGTGCCAGCAGTGCCGGTGCAGGGGAAGCTTTCTTT.

The genes are TRBV21-1 and TRBJ2-5; the table's D call, TRBD1, was not checked against the DNA. TRBV21-1 is designated a pseudogene. The CDR3 consists of 16 residues. CDR3 loop: CASRVRGSSLYNEQYF. The CDR3 DNA is TGTGCCAGCAGAGTGCGGGGTTCGTCCCTTTACAATGAGCAGTACTTC.

This clonotype was observed a handful of times. The chain has TRBV10-3 and TRBJ2-1; 9 bases match TRBD2. V dropped 6 bases and J dropped 7; count of bases not matched to a gene: 10. The CDR3 extends over 15 amino acids. Germline V CDR1 and CDR2: ENHRY, SYGVKD. CDR3 residues: CAISQAGGSTNEQFF. As DNA, the CDR3 is TGTGCCATCAGCCAAGCGGGAGGTTCTACAAATGAGCAGTTCTTC.

The J gene is TRBJ2-5, the V gene TRBV20-1; TRBD2 is a possible D gene (7 bases). This CDR3 has 14 residues. The V gene lost 2 bases and the J gene lost 11 bases, with 21 bases spanning the gap. The germline CDR1 and CDR2 sequences are DFQATT and SNEGSKA (reference sequence). The CDR3 DNA reads TGCAGTGCTAGACCCTTGGGGAGGGACAATGAGCAGTACTTC. It is translated as CSARPLGRDNEQYF.

The chain couples TRBV20-1 to TRBJ1-1; 7 bases agree with TRBD1. The CDR3 has 14 residues. After removal of 2 bases from V and 3 bases from J, the junction contained 6 bases not matched to a gene. Per the germline V gene, CDR1 is DFQATT and CDR2 is SNEGSKA (reference sequence). In nucleotides, the CDR3 is TGCAGTGCTAGACTGGCAGGGGGTCACACTGAAGCTTTCTTT. Its protein product is CSARLAGGHTEAFF.

The chain carries TRBV6-1 and TRBJ2-1; TRBD2 might be the D (6 bases). Trimming left V 6 bases short and J 2 bases short, with 8 bases between. Germline V gene data show CDR1 as MNHNS and CDR2 as SASEGT. The CDR3 sequence is 13 residues long. CDR3 nucleotides: TGTGCCAGCAGGGAGGGAACCTACAATGAGCAGTTCTTC. Amino acids: CASREGTYNEQFF.